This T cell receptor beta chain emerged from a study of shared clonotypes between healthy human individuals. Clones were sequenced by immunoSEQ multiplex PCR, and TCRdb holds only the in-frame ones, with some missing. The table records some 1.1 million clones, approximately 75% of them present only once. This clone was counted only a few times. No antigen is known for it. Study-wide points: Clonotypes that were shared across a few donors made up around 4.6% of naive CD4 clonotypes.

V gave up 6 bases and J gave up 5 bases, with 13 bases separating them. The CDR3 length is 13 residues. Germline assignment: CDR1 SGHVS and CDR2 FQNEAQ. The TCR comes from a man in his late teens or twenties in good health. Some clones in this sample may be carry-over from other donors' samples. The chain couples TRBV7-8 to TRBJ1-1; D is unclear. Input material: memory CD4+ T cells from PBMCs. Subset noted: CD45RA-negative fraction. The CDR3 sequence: CASRPNRATEAFF. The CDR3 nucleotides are TGTGCCAGCAGACCGAATAGAGCGACTGAAGCTTTCTTT.